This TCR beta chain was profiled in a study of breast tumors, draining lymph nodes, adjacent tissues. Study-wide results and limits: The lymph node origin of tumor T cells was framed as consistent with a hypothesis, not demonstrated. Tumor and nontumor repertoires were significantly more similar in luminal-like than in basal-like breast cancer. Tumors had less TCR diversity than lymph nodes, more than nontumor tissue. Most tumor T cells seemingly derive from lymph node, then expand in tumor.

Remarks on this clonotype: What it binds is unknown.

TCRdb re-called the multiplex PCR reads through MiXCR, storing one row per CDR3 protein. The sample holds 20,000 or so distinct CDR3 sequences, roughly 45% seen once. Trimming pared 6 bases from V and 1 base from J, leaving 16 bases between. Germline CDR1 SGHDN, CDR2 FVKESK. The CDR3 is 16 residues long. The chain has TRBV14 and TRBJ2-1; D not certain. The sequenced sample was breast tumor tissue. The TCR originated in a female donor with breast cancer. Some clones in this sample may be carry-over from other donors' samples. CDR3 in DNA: TGTGCCAGCAGTAAGACCATAGTGGATTCCTACAATGAGCAGTTCTTC. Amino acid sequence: CASSKTIVDSYNEQFF.